This entry lists 2 T cell receptor beta chains sequenced from one sample in a study. Using its own MiXCR run on the 5' RACE reads, TCRdb lists one record per CDR3 protein. The sample has about 57,000 distinct CDR3 sequences, approximately 26% seen once. The sorted Tregs were CD4+CD25+CD127-/low cells. The source material was tumor-infiltrating Tregs sorted from the breast tumor. The receptors shown here come from a female donor with breast cancer.

In its sample, this clonotype was seen many times. The rearrangement joins TRBV4-3 to TRBJ2-1; 8 positions match TRBD2. The trim removed 1 base at V and 8 bases at J, leaving 13 bases unmatched. The CDR3 has 17 amino acids. Germline CDR1 is LGHNA and CDR2 is YSLEER. The CDR3 DNA reads TGCGCCAGCAGCCAAGTTAGGGGTAGCGGGATAATTTATGAGCAGTTCTTC. This codes for CASSQVRGSGIIYEQFF.

This clonotype was picked up many times. The chain is built from TRBV20-1 and TRBJ2-7; 7 nucleotides agree with TRBD1. Trimming at V came to 5 bases and at J to 3 bases, leaving 4 bases not matched to a gene. CDR3 length: 12 residues. Germline assignment: CDR1 DFQATT and CDR2 SNEGSKA (reference sequence). The CDR3 reads CSAGTVLYEQYF. CDR3 nucleotides: TGCAGTGCTGGGACAGTTCTCTACGAGCAGTACTTC.